The rows below give T cell receptor beta chains drawn from one sample of a study of T cell clones after liver transplantation. Sequencing was performed with immunoSEQ multiplex PCR; in TCRdb, only in-frame clones are kept and a portion is missing. The profile covers over 60,000 clones, with over 70% appearing a single time and about 0.64% taken by the ten largest. The material sequenced was CD4+ T cells from blood, taken before liver transplant. The source of these receptors is a human donor who received a liver transplant. Each CDR3 is given with its conserved first and last residue. The D gene is left open where the match is weak. For some rows the clone size is stated as once, few or many, or as a class when expanded; others skip it.

D gene,V gene,J gene,clone size,CDR3 protein,CDR3 DNA
NA,TRBV5-4,TRBJ2-7,NA,CASSLERGSTYEQYF,TGTGCCAGCAGCTTGGAACGCGGCAGCACCTACGAGCAGTACTTC
TRBD1,TRBV27,TRBJ1-4,NA,CASRFKGQGTEKLFF,TGTGCCAGCAGATTTAAGGGACAGGGGACTGAAAAACTGTTTTTT
NA,TRBV6-1,TRBJ2-1,NA,CASSELWEQGYNEQFF,TGTGCCAGCAGTGAACTCTGGGAGCAGGGTTACAATGAGCAGTTCTTC
NA,TRBV5-1,TRBJ2-7,once,CASSSQGHEQYF,TGCGCCAGCAGCTCCCAGGGACACGAGCAGTACTTC
NA,TRBV4-3,TRBJ2-3,NA,CASSQVGGAANTDTQYF,TGCGCCAGCAGCCAAGTGGGGGGAGCGGCCAACACAGATACGCAGTATTTT
TRBD1,TRBV28,TRBJ1-2,NA,CASSFRDRDNYGYTF,TGTGCCAGCAGTTTCCGGGACAGGGACAACTATGGCTACACCTTC
TRBD1,TRBV29-1,TRBJ2-1,NA,CSVGQYNEQFF,TGCAGCGTGGGACAGTACAATGAGCAGTTCTTC
NA,TRBV4-2,TRBJ1-2,once,CASSSQLNYGYTF,TGTGCCAGCAGCTCGCAGTTAAACTATGGCTACACCTTC
TRBD1,TRBV5-1,TRBJ1-2,NA,CASSPRDSYGYTF,TGCGCCAGCAGCCCTAGGGACAGCTATGGCTACACCTTC
NA,TRBV6-1,TRBJ2-2,NA,CASNGRLWDGELFF,TGTGCCAGCAATGGGAGACTGTGGGACGGGGAGCTGTTTTTT
TRBD1,TRBV15,TRBJ2-5,NA,CATTRGQDQETQYF,TGTGCCACCACTAGGGGACAGGACCAAGAGACCCAGTACTTC
TRBD2,TRBV7-9,TRBJ2-7,NA,CASSLREHGNEQYF,TGTGCCAGCAGCTTGCGGGAGCACGGAAACGAGCAGTACTTC
NA,TRBV28,TRBJ1-2,NA,CASSLTGNYGYTF,TGTGCCAGCAGTTTAACAGGGAACTATGGCTACACCTTC
NA,TRBV5-6,TRBJ2-3,NA,CASSLTGRSTDTQYF,TGTGCCAGCAGCTTGACGGGTCGGAGCACAGATACGCAGTATTTT
NA,TRBV18,TRBJ2-1,NA,CASSFIKQASSYNEQFF,TGTGCCAGCTCATTCATCAAACAGGCGAGCTCCTACAATGAGCAGTTCTTC
NA,TRBV19,TRBJ1-5,NA,CASSILVGSNQPQHF,TGTGCCAGTAGTATTCTGGTTGGGAGCAATCAGCCCCAGCATTTT
TRBD1,TRBV18,TRBJ2-6,NA,CASSGNRGSGANVLTF,TGTGCCAGCTCAGGAAACAGGGGCTCTGGGGCCAACGTCCTGACTTTC
NA,TRBV5-1,TRBJ1-1,NA,CASSFRGDINLNTEAFF,TGCGCCAGCAGCTTTCGAGGGGACATCAATTTGAACACTGAAGCTTTCTTT
TRBD1,TRBV11-3,TRBJ2-2,once,CASSPGGLTGELFF,TGTGCCAGCAGCCCAGGGGGCCTCACCGGGGAGCTGTTTTTT
NA,TRBV6-1,TRBJ2-1,NA,CASIIDLYNEQFF,TGTGCCAGCATCATCGACTTGTACAATGAGCAGTTCTTC
TRBD1,TRBV28,TRBJ2-7,NA,CASSLQGASYEQYF,TGTGCCAGCAGTTTACAGGGGGCCTCCTACGAGCAGTACTTC
TRBD2,TRBV5-1,TRBJ2-1,once,CASSLGLADSYNEQFF,TGCGCCAGCAGCTTGGGGCTAGCGGACTCCTACAATGAGCAGTTCTTC
NA,TRBV2,TRBJ1-5,NA,CASSEDRINQPQHF,TGTGCCAGCAGTGAGGACAGAATTAATCAGCCCCAGCATTTT
NA,TRBV5-1,TRBJ2-7,NA,CASSFGSAANEQYF,TGCGCCAGCAGCTTCGGCAGCGCAGCCAACGAGCAGTACTTC
NA,TRBV6-4,TRBJ1-2,NA,CASSDSRGYTF,TGTGCCAGCAGTGACTCGAGGGGCTACACCTTC
TRBD2,TRBV28,TRBJ2-7,NA,CATYGGTSVFEQYF,TGTGCCACCTATGGGGGGACTAGCGTCTTCGAGCAGTACTTC
TRBD2,TRBV29-1,TRBJ2-3,once,CSVGLDSDTQYF,TGCAGCGTGGGACTAGACTCAGATACGCAGTATTTT
NA,TRBV30,TRBJ1-2,NA,CAWSLIGGGYTF,TGTGCCTGGAGTCTTATAGGTGGAGGCTACACCTTC
NA,TRBV4-3,TRBJ2-5,few,CASSQAGQLQETQYF,TGCGCCAGCAGCCAAGCCGGACAGCTGCAAGAGACCCAGTACTTC
NA,TRBV2,TRBJ1-2,NA,CASSERQVYGYTF,TGTGCCAGCAGTGAACGACAGGTCTATGGCTACACCTTC
TRBD2,TRBV6-6,TRBJ2-7,NA,CASSPGLAGGEQYF,TGTGCCAGCAGCCCAGGACTAGCGGGAGGCGAGCAGTACTTC
NA,TRBV15,TRBJ2-5,NA,CATGVGLQETQYF,TGTGCCACCGGCGTCGGGCTCCAAGAGACCCAGTACTTC
TRBD2,TRBV5-4,TRBJ2-1,NA,CASSFSGGVYNEQFF,TGTGCCAGCAGCTTCTCTGGGGGGGTTTACAATGAGCAGTTCTTC
NA,TRBV2,TRBJ1-5,few,CASRAEGVINQPQHF,TGTGCCAGCAGAGCCGAAGGTGTCATCAATCAGCCCCAGCATTTT
NA,TRBV18,TRBJ1-1,NA,CASSPRDGPGRFF,TGTGCCAGCTCACCCAGGGACGGACCAGGACGTTTCTTT
TRBD2,TRBV14,TRBJ2-5,NA,CASSGMTSGAQETQYF,TGTGCCAGCAGTGGAATGACTAGCGGAGCACAAGAGACCCAGTACTTC
NA,TRBV18,TRBJ1-5,once,CASSPQVGNQPQHF,TGTGCCAGCTCACCTCAGGTAGGCAATCAGCCCCAGCATTTT
TRBD1,TRBV28,TRBJ2-7,NA,CASKGQGVAYEQYF,TGTGCCAGCAAAGGACAGGGGGTGGCCTACGAGCAGTACTTC
NA,TRBV6-5,TRBJ2-1,once,CASSFGRSYNEQFF,TGTGCCAGCAGTTTTGGTCGAAGCTACAATGAGCAGTTCTTC
NA,TRBV11-3,TRBJ2-7,NA,CASSPGLGYEQYF,TGTGCCAGCAGCCCCGGGCTAGGATACGAGCAGTACTTC
NA,TRBV28,TRBJ2-7,NA,CASSLGGNSYEQYF,TGTGCCAGCAGTTTAGGTGGGAATTCCTACGAGCAGTACTTC
TRBD1,TRBV28,TRBJ1-2,once,CASRSTGAAATYGYTF,TGTGCCAGCAGGTCAACAGGGGCCGCCGCCACCTATGGCTACACCTTC
NA,TRBV7-8,TRBJ1-2,NA,CASSPNGQRNGYTF,TGTGCCAGCAGCCCGAATGGACAGAGGAATGGCTACACCTTC
TRBD1,TRBV10-3,TRBJ1-2,NA,CATTGDLSFGYTF,TGTGCCACGACAGGGGACCTAAGTTTTGGCTACACCTTC
TRBD1,TRBV5-1,TRBJ2-7,NA,CASSVGQLGEQYF,TGCGCCAGCAGCGTGGGACAGCTGGGGGAGCAGTACTTC
NA,TRBV28,TRBJ1-4,NA,CASSPTGYKGKLFF,TGTGCCAGCAGTCCAACAGGGTATAAGGGAAAACTGTTTTTT
NA,TRBV6-5,TRBJ1-1,NA,CASSYEGRGNTEAFF,TGTGCCAGCAGTTACGAGGGCAGGGGGAACACTGAAGCTTTCTTT
TRBD1,TRBV28,TRBJ2-2,NA,CASSTPGQGFLGSNTGELFF,TGTGCCAGCAGTACTCCGGGACAGGGGTTCCTGGGATCGAACACCGGGGAGCTGTTTTTT
TRBD2,TRBV19,TRBJ2-1,NA,CASSIDSPGLAGGYNEQFF,TGTGCCAGTAGTATAGATTCCCCCGGACTAGCGGGAGGGTACAATGAGCAGTTCTTC